The 28 T cell receptor beta chains given below trace back to one sample, sequenced in a study of resident and recirculating memory T cells in vitiligo. Sequencing was performed with immunoSEQ multiplex PCR; in TCRdb, only in-frame clones are kept and a portion is missing. The profile shows 65,000 to 80,000 clones, 92% of them singletons. The specimen sequenced was blood. The source of these receptors is a male donor with vitiligo.

This clone is termed medium-sized. The chain carries TRBV7-9 and TRBJ2-1; weak D call: TRBD1 (6 bases). The ends were cut back, 5 bases at V and 5 bases at J, with 16 bases in the middle. The CDR3 covers 15 residues. From germline, CDR1 is SEHNR and CDR2 FQNEAQ (reference sequence). CDR3 DNA sequence: TGTGCCAGCAGCCTTACCAGGGGTTTCGACAATGAGCAGTTCTTC. Its translation is CASSLTRGFDNEQFF.

The chain links TRBV7-9 to TRBJ2-3; 13 nucleotides line up with TRBD2. The germline gives CDR1 SEHNR, CDR2 FQNEAQ (reference sequence). The junction had 13 bases not matched to a gene; V was cut back by 5 bases and J by 5 bases. The CDR3 is made up of 18 amino acids. CDR3 protein: CASSRPTGTSGMVDTQYF. The DNA for the CDR3 is TGTGCCAGCAGCCGACCGACGGGGACTAGCGGGATGGTAGATACGCAGTATTTT.

The chain is built from TRBV7-3 and TRBJ2-2, with D perhaps matching TRBD1 (5 bases). In germline, CDR1 is SGHTA, CDR2 FQGTGA. V lost 5 bases and J lost 1, with 11 bases in between. The CDR3 has 15 amino acids. CDR3 in DNA: TGTGCCAGCAGCACCCCGACAGAGAACACCGGGGAGCTGTTTTTT. This codes for CASSTPTENTGELFF.

The CDR3 DNA sequence: TGTGCCAGTAGTACCCGACAGAACACTGAAGCTTTCTTT. Translation gives CASSTRQNTEAFF. The chain joins TRBV19 to TRBJ1-1; D unresolved. The germline V gene has CDR1 LNHDA and CDR2 SQIVND (reference sequence). CDR3 size: 13 residues. V dropped 4 bases and J dropped 1 base, with 7 bases sitting between them.

This chain links TRBV28 with TRBJ1-2; a weak D match, TRBD1 (6 bases). Between the trimmed V and J ends, which lost 7 bases and 7 bases, there was a span of 19 bases. Germline V gene sequence: CDR1 MDHEN, CDR2 SYDVKM. The CDR3 is 14 residues long. The CDR3 nucleotides are TGTGCCAGCAAAGAACGGGCCAGGGGCGCTGGCTACACCTTC. Protein sequence: CASKERARGAGYTF.

The V and J genes are TRBV4-1 and TRBJ2-5; D perhaps matches TRBD2 (6 bases). Trimming removed 2 bases from V and 9 bases from J, with 16 bases in between. The V gene's germline CDR1 is MGHRA and CDR2 YSYEKL. The CDR3 is 14 residues long. The CDR3 sequence: CASSQKTGPGAQYF. The CDR3 region has the DNA TGCGCCAGCAGCCAAAAGACGGGGCCGGGGGCCCAGTACTTC.

This sequence joins TRBV4-1 and TRBJ2-7; a possible D gene is TRBD1 (5 bases). V lost 4 bases, J lost 4 bases, and 8 bases lay in between. The CDR3 extends over 12 amino acids. CDR1 MGHRA and CDR2 YSYEKL come from the germline V gene. Written as DNA, the CDR3 is TGCGCCAGCAGCCTAACAGGTTACGAGCAGTACTTC. This sequence encodes CASSLTGYEQYF.

The chain has TRBV7-8 and TRBJ1-5; a possible D gene is TRBD1 (6 bases). Germline CDR1 reads SGHVS; CDR2 reads FQNEAQ. With 5 bases removed from V and 10 bases from J, the gap between germline ends came to 27 bases. The CDR3 spans 17 residues. The CDR3: CASSPLRGVVMVGPQHF. CDR3 DNA: TGTGCCAGCAGCCCCCTCAGGGGCGTCGTAATGGTGGGTCCCCAGCATTTT. Supplemented by reference TRBV7-8 and TRBJ1-5, the full variable domain reads GAGVSQSPRYKVAKRGQDVALRCDPISGHVSLFWYQQALGQGPEFLTYFQNEAQLDKSGLPSDRFFAERPEGSVSTLKIQRTQQEDSAVYLCASSPLRGVVMVGPQHFGDGTRLSIL.

The chain links TRBV28 to TRBJ2-7; maybe TRBD2 (6 bases). Germline CDR1 MDHEN, CDR2 SYDVKM. V was cut by 7 bases and J by 4 bases, with 17 bases left in between. The CDR3 has 14 residues. Here the CDR3 DNA reads TGTGCCAGCAAATTGGCGGGGCCTAAATACGAGCAGTACTTC. The encoded protein is CASKLAGPKYEQYF.

The chain is built from TRBV11-2 and TRBJ1-4; a possible D gene is TRBD1 (6 bases). Germline V CDR1 and CDR2: SGHAT, FQNNGV. This CDR3 contains 15 residues. Trimming pared 6 bases from V and 4 bases from J, leaving 15 bases between. The CDR3 DNA sequence: TGTGCCAGCAGACCACCGGGACAACTTAATGAAAAACTGTTTTTT. Residues: CASRPPGQLNEKLFF.

The rearrangement links TRBV7-8 to TRBJ2-1; D might be TRBD2 (6 bases). V lost 0 bases, J lost 7 bases, and 10 bases lay in between. CDR1 SGHVS and CDR2 FQNEAQ come from the germline V gene. This CDR3 has 14 amino acids. CDR3 sequence: CASSLAGGRNEQFF. CDR3 sequence (DNA): TGTGCCAGCAGCTTAGCGGGAGGTCGGAATGAGCAGTTCTTC.

The chain uses TRBV19 and TRBJ1-1; D is perhaps TRBD1 (5 bases). The CDR3 loop spans 17 amino acids. Per the germline V gene, CDR1 is LNHDA and CDR2 is SQIVND (reference sequence). The ends were cut back, 4 bases at V and 1 base at J, with 19 bases in the middle. The CDR3 spells CASSTEGPRRWNTEAFF. CDR3 coding DNA: TGTGCCAGTAGTACGGAGGGACCCAGGAGGTGGAACACTGAAGCTTTCTTT.

The chain recombines TRBV6-6 with TRBJ1-5, with D possibly matching TRBD1 (5 bases). The CDR3 has 15 amino acids. CDR1 is MNHNY, CDR2 SVGAGI, per germline (reference sequence). Between the trimmed V and J ends, which lost 5 bases and 2 bases, there was a span of 13 bases. The CDR3 sequence is CASSAQGRGNQPQHF. DNA for the CDR3: TGTGCCAGCAGTGCCCAGGGCCGAGGCAATCAGCCCCAGCATTTT.

The V gene is TRBV5-5, the J gene TRBJ1-2; 9 positions match TRBD1. Germline CDR1 SGHKS, CDR2 YYEKEE (reference sequence). CDR3 length equals 18 residues. Unmatched junction bases numbered 14, after V lost 4 bases and J lost 1 base. CDR3 sequence: CASSIRDRELFFNYGYTF. The CDR3 DNA reads as TGTGCCAGCAGCATCCGGGACAGGGAGTTATTTTTTAACTATGGCTACACCTTC.

This chain joins TRBV5-1 and TRBJ1-1, with TRBD1 matching 8 bases. The CDR3 runs 13 residues. V dropped 5 bases and J dropped 8; count of bases not matched to a gene: 8. Germline assignment: CDR1 SGHRS and CDR2 YFSETQ. CDR3 nucleotide sequence: TGCGCCAGCAGGGTCGGACAGGGCCCAGAAGCTTTCTTT. It encodes CASRVGQGPEAFF. The complete variable domain, with remaining parts taken from reference TRBV5-1 and TRBJ1-1, reads KAGVTQTPRYLIKTRGQQVTLSCSPISGHRSVSWYQQTPGQGLQFLFEYFSETQRNKGNFPGRFSGRQFSNSRSEMNVSTLELGDSALYLCASRVGQGPEAFFGQGTRLTVV.

The chain is built from TRBV2 and TRBJ2-7, with D possibly matching TRBD2 (6 bases). The CDR3 sequence is 15 residues long. Germline V gene sequence: CDR1 SNHLY, CDR2 FYNNEI. Trimming left V 4 bases short and J 0 bases short, with 13 bases between. As DNA, the CDR3 is TGTGCCAGCAGTGGGGGCCGGGAGAACTCCTACGAGCAGTACTTC. Its protein product is CASSGGRENSYEQYF.

CDR3 DNA sequence: TGTGCCAGCACCTTGCCGGGCAAAAACATTCAGTACTTC. Residues: CASTLPGKNIQYF. The J gene is TRBJ2-4, the V gene TRBV2; D ambiguous. The CDR3 loop spans 13 amino acids. Germline CDR1 reads SNHLY; CDR2 reads FYNNEI. The V and J ends lost 7 bases and 3 bases respectively, with 10 bases between them.

The chain is built from TRBV7-2 and TRBJ2-1, with 10 bases fitting TRBD2. The CDR3 loop spans 15 amino acids. Germline V gene data show CDR1 as SGHTA and CDR2 as FQGNSA. Trimming cost V 5 bases and J 5 bases; bases outside gene matches: 6. CDR3 sequence: CASSPALAGDNEQFF. Written as DNA, the CDR3 is TGTGCCAGCAGCCCCGCGCTAGCGGGAGACAATGAGCAGTTCTTC. Variable domain in full (rest from reference TRBV7-2 and TRBJ2-1): GAGVSQSPSNKVTEKGKDVELRCDPISGHTALYWYRQSLGQGLEFLIYFQGNSAPDKSGLPSDRFSAERTGGSVSTLTIQRTQQEDSAVYLCASSPALAGDNEQFFGPGTRLTVL.

The chain is built from TRBV11-2 and TRBJ2-3; the match to TRBD2 covers 10 bases. The CDR3 sequence is 15 residues long. Per germline, CDR1 SGHAT and CDR2 FQNNGV. The V gene end was trimmed by 4 bases and the J gene end by 4 bases; junction bases not matched to a gene: 5. CDR3 sequence reads: CASSSLAGGADTQYF. DNA of the CDR3: TGTGCCAGCAGCTCCTTAGCGGGAGGAGCAGATACGCAGTATTTT.

This chain links TRBV28 with TRBJ2-7, with TRBD2 identical over 10 bases. J lost 2 bases, V lost 3 bases, and 4 bases had no gene match. Germline V gene lookup returns CDR1 MDHEN and CDR2 SYDVKM. This CDR3 is built from 15 residues. Here the CDR3 DNA reads TGTGCCAGCAGTTTTAGGCTAGCGGGAGCCTACGAGCAGTACTTC. Its protein product is CASSFRLAGAYEQYF.

The chain recombines TRBV28 with TRBJ2-7; 7 bases are a match to TRBD2. The J segment lost 2 bases and the V segment lost 6 bases, leaving 7 bases of the junction unmatched. Germline CDR1 reads MDHEN; CDR2 reads SYDVKM. The CDR3 is 14 amino acids. The CDR3 DNA reads TGTGCCAGCAGCCTCCGAGGGAGGGCCTACGAGCAGTACTTC. This translates into CASSLRGRAYEQYF.

The rearrangement links TRBV4-2 to TRBJ2-1, with 7 bases identical to TRBD2. J gave up 4 bases and V 0 bases, and 9 bases lay outside the gene matches. The CDR3 is 17 residues long. Germline CDR1 and CDR2: LGHNA and YNFKEQ. CDR3: CASSQDIQRGRYNEQFF. The CDR3 bases are TGTGCCAGCAGCCAAGATATTCAGCGGGGAAGGTACAATGAGCAGTTCTTC.

The chain is built from TRBV28 and TRBJ1-2; possible D gene TRBD1, 5 bases. Germline V lookup: CDR1 MDHEN, CDR2 SYDVKM. Trimming removed 7 bases from V and 0 bases from J, with 36 bases in between. There are 22 residues in the CDR3. DNA for the CDR3: TGTGCCAGCACTCCTGGGGGGATTCTAACGCCTTCATTCACCTCTTCTAACTATGGCTACACCTTC. It translates to CASTPGGILTPSFTSSNYGYTF.

The gene calls are TRBV6-5 and TRBJ2-7; the match to TRBD2 covers 12 bases. Unmatched junction bases numbered 5, after V lost 7 bases and J lost 4 bases. There are 14 residues in the CDR3. Germline CDR1 reads MNHEY; CDR2 reads SVGAGI. CDR3 bases: TGTGCCAGCAAACTGACTAGCGGGAGTTACGAGCAGTACTTC. It specifies CASKLTSGSYEQYF.

The chain carries TRBV28 and TRBJ2-5; 16 positions agree with TRBD2. V gave up 10 bases and J gave up 2 bases; unmatched junction bases: 4. Germline CDR1 is MDHEN and CDR2 is SYDVKM. The CDR3 length is 15 residues. CDR3 DNA: TGTGCCATCGGGACTAGCGGGAGGGAACAAGAGACCCAGTACTTC. This encodes CAIGTSGREQETQYF.

V and J are TRBV30 and TRBJ2-2; no reliable D call. Germline loops: CDR1 GTSNPN, CDR2 SVGIG (reference sequence). This CDR3 has 11 amino acids. Trimming took 2 bases from V and 5 from J, leaving 3 bases between them. CDR3 nucleotides: TGTGCCTGGAGTCAGACCGGGGAGCTGTTTTTT. Translation: CAWSQTGELFF.

V and J are TRBV4-2 and TRBJ1-3, with 9 nucleotides matching TRBD1. Germline values: CDR1 LGHNA, CDR2 YNFKEQ. The CDR3 contains 16 residues. V was clipped by 2 bases and J by 8 bases; unmatched bases: 10. The CDR3 DNA follows: TGTGCCAGCAGCCAACGCTTGCGGGACAGGGACCACACCATATATTTT. Translation gives CASSQRLRDRDHTIYF.

The chain couples TRBV9 to TRBJ2-1; tentatively, D is TRBD2 (5 bases). V was clipped by 4 bases and J by 0 bases, with 11 bases between them. CDR3 length equals 15 residues. Germline CDR1 reads SGDLS; CDR2 reads YYNGEE. The CDR3 sequence is CASSRWRSSYNEQFF. The CDR3 coding sequence is TGTGCCAGCAGCCGTTGGAGGAGCTCCTACAATGAGCAGTTCTTC.